The 26 T cell receptor beta chains below all came from one sample that was sequenced in a study of chemoradiotherapy in HPV16-positive cancers. The table came from immunoSEQ multiplex PCR; TCRdb's copy has only in-frame clones and leaves some out. The sample lists roughly 40,000 clones; under 80% were seen once. Sample: blood, taken from a patient who underwent chemoradiotherapy. The source of these receptors is a human donor with HPV-associated anogenital cancer.

The chain is built from TRBV7-9 and TRBJ2-7; weak D call: TRBD1 (6 bases). This CDR3 has 16 residues. Trimming took 2 bases from V and 4 from J, leaving 18 bases between them. CDR1 is SEHNR and CDR2 is FQNEAQ in the germline V gene (reference sequence). The CDR3 sequence is CASSLHTGLDLYEQYF. CDR3 in DNA: TGTGCCAGCAGCTTACATACAGGGTTAGATTTGTACGAGCAGTACTTC.

The chain recombines TRBV30 with TRBJ2-7; D uncertain. The germline V and J ends were trimmed by 3 bases and 1 base, with 7 bases remaining between them. Germline V gene data show CDR1 as GTSNPN and CDR2 as SVGIG (reference sequence). The CDR3 loop spans 12 amino acids. The CDR3 DNA is TGTGCCTGGAGCTCAATGTCCTACGAGCAGTACTTC. The encoded protein is CAWSSMSYEQYF.

The gene calls are TRBV19 and TRBJ1-5; no clear D gene. The length of the CDR3 is 14 residues. V lost 3 bases to trimming and J lost 3 bases, with 9 bases between them. CDR1 and CDR2 (germline): LNHDA, SQIVND (reference sequence). CDR3 residues: CASSMVRINQPQHF. The CDR3 DNA reads as TGTGCCAGTAGTATGGTACGGATCAATCAGCCCCAGCATTTT.

The genes are TRBV7-6 and TRBJ2-5; no clear D. CDR3 length: 13 residues. Germline CDR1 reads SGHVS; CDR2 reads FNYEAQ. The ends were cut back, 2 bases at V and 2 bases at J, with 6 bases in the middle. In DNA form, the CDR3 reads TGTGCCAGCAGCTTACTTGTTCAAGAGACCCAGTACTTC. Translation: CASSLLVQETQYF.

This clone has a handful of counts. The chain combines TRBV19 with TRBJ2-1; unclear D gene. Germline V gene lookup returns CDR1 LNHDA and CDR2 SQIVND (reference sequence). The CDR3 totals 12 residues. Trimming pared 2 bases from V and 8 bases from J, leaving 7 bases between. CDR3 nucleotide sequence: TGTGCCAGTAGTATAAGAGACCATGAGCAGTTCTTC. Protein sequence: CASSIRDHEQFF. Full variable domain (remainder filled in from reference TRBV19 and TRBJ2-1): DGGITQSPKYLFRKEGQNVTLSCEQNLNHDAMYWYRQDPGQGLRLIYYSQIVNDFQKGDIAEGYSVSREKKESFPLTVTSAQKNPTAFYLCASSIRDHEQFFGPGTRLTVL.

This chain connects TRBV6-6 to TRBJ1-2, with D maybe TRBD1 (6 bases). This CDR3 has 13 residues. Trimming pared 5 bases from V and 4 bases from J, leaving 11 bases between. Germline CDR1 reads MNHNY; CDR2 reads SVGAGI (reference sequence). The CDR3 spells CASSPGAGYGYTF. The CDR3 bases are TGTGCCAGCAGTCCGGGGGCAGGCTATGGCTACACCTTC.

CDR3 loop: CAYVQRGNNEQFF. The CDR3 coding sequence is TGTGCCTATGTCCAGAGGGGTAACAATGAGCAGTTCTTC. The V and J genes are TRBV5-4 and TRBJ2-1; D may correspond to TRBD1 or TRBD2 (5 bases each). The V and J ends lost 10 bases and 5 bases respectively, with 16 bases between them. This CDR3 contains 13 residues. CDR1 and CDR2 from the germline V gene are SGHNT and YYREEE (reference sequence).

The chain employs TRBV6-5 and TRBJ1-1; a possible D gene is TRBD1 (5 bases). This CDR3 comprises 13 residues. With 0 bases removed from V and 4 bases from J, the gap between germline ends came to 6 bases. Germline-derived CDR1 and CDR2 are MNHEY and SVGAGI. CDR3: CASSYSRVTEAFF. The CDR3 bases are TGTGCCAGCAGTTACTCCAGGGTCACTGAAGCTTTCTTT.

The V and J genes are TRBV29-1 and TRBJ2-7, with D unresolved. Germline V gene lookup returns CDR1 SQVTM and CDR2 ANQGSEA. This CDR3 is built from 11 residues. Trimming took 4 bases from V and 4 from J, leaving 8 bases between them. CDR3 amino acids: CSVVLSYEQYF. In DNA, the CDR3 is TGCAGCGTTGTGTTGAGTTACGAGCAGTACTTC.

The chain uses TRBV6-4 and TRBJ2-7; 7 bases map to TRBD2. V shed 1 base and J 0 bases; nucleotides not matched to a gene: 9. In germline, CDR1 is MRHNA, CDR2 SNTAGT. CDR3 size: 17 residues. CDR3 region: CASSDFQVRTSSYEQYF. CDR3 bases: TGTGCCAGCAGTGACTTTCAGGTCAGGACTAGCTCCTACGAGCAGTACTTC.

This rearrangement joins TRBV20-1 to TRBJ2-7; D gene unclear. V dropped 5 bases and J dropped 10 bases, with 12 bases sitting between them. The V gene's germline CDR1 is DFQATT and CDR2 SNEGSKA (reference sequence). The length of the CDR3 is 10 residues. CDR3 bases: TGCAGTGCTGTAGGTGACTCTCAGTACTTC. Translated: CSAVGDSQYF.

The chain joins TRBV5-4 to TRBJ1-5, with 7 nucleotides matching TRBD1. Germline lookup yields CDR1 SGHNT and CDR2 YYREEE (reference sequence). This CDR3 is built from 14 residues. V trimming: 4 bases; J trimming: 7 bases; junction bases outside the gene matches: 8. CDR3 residues: CASSLQGKGQPQHF. CDR3 nucleotide sequence: TGTGCCAGCAGCCTACAGGGGAAGGGGCAGCCCCAGCATTTT.

The chain uses TRBV6-1 and TRBJ2-2; D unresolved. Deletions cut 4 bases from V and 7 bases from J, with 7 bases between. This CDR3 is built from 12 residues. Germline CDR1 is MNHNS and CDR2 is SASEGT. The CDR3 bases are TGTGCCAGCAGTGTTAGTGACGGGGAGCTGTTTTTT. Translated, it gives CASSVSDGELFF.

The chain employs TRBV12-5 and TRBJ1-1; 7 bases are a match to TRBD1. This CDR3 has 16 amino acids. CDR1 and CDR2 (germline): LGHNT, FRNRAP. The junction had 7 bases not matched to a gene; V was cut back by 3 bases and J by 0 bases. The CDR3 sequence is CASGLDIRGMNTEAFF. The CDR3 nucleotides are TGTGCTAGTGGTTTAGATATCAGGGGGATGAACACTGAAGCTTTCTTT.

The CDR3 here is CASTDGARNTGELFF. CDR3 sequence (DNA): TGTGCCAGCACCGACGGGGCGAGAAACACCGGGGAGCTGTTTTTT. V is TRBV6-1 and J is TRBJ2-2; tentatively, D is TRBD1 or TRBD2 (5 bases each). The germline CDR1 and CDR2 sequences are MNHNS and SASEGT. V was pared by 7 bases and J by 2 bases, with 14 bases between. The CDR3 spans 15 residues.

The V gene is TRBV30, the J gene TRBJ1-5; D is uncertain. There are 13 residues in the CDR3. V gave up 2 bases and J gave up 3 bases, with 8 bases separating them. Germline CDR1 and CDR2: GTSNPN and SVGIG (reference sequence). CDR3 in DNA: TGTGCCTGGAGTCCCGGCCTCAATCAGCCCCAGCATTTT. Residues: CAWSPGLNQPQHF.

The V gene is TRBV5-4, the J gene TRBJ1-2; 7 bases fit TRBD1. V gave up 4 bases and J gave up 2 bases; unmatched junction bases: 2. CDR1 and CDR2 from the germline V gene are SGHNT and YYREEE (reference sequence). CDR3 size: 13 residues. The CDR3 spells CASSTGQNYGYTF. DNA of the CDR3: TGTGCCAGCAGCACGGGACAGAACTATGGCTACACCTTC. The full variable domain, its missing parts supplied by reference TRBV5-4 and TRBJ1-2, is ETGVTQSPTHLIKTRGQQVTLRCSSQSGHNTVSWYQQALGQGPQFIFQYYREEENGRGNFPPRFSGLQFPNYSSELNVNALELDDSALYLCASSTGQNYGYTFGSGTRLTVV.

The chain recombines TRBV11-2 with TRBJ1-5; 8 nucleotides line up with TRBD1. With V trimmed by 5 bases and J by 0 bases, 12 bases remained unmatched. CDR1 SGHAT and CDR2 FQNNGV come from the germline V gene. This CDR3 has 18 amino acids. In DNA form, the CDR3 reads TGTGCCAGCAGCCGCGGGACAGGTAATTTTCATAGCAATCAGCCCCAGCATTTT. It yields the protein CASSRGTGNFHSNQPQHF.

The V gene is TRBV18, the J gene TRBJ2-7, with a possible D match to TRBD1 (6 bases). The CDR3 has 13 amino acids. Germline V lookup: CDR1 KGHSH, CDR2 LQKENI. Trimming pared 5 bases from V and 3 bases from J, leaving 11 bases between. The CDR3 reads CASSSKQGYEQYF. CDR3 coding DNA: TGTGCCAGCTCATCTAAACAGGGCTACGAGCAGTACTTC.

The chain is built from TRBV9 and TRBJ1-1; 8 bases are a match to TRBD1. J lost 7 bases, V lost 3 bases, and 8 bases had no gene match. Per germline, CDR1 SGDLS and CDR2 YYNGEE. The CDR3 totals 14 residues. The CDR3 coding sequence is TGTGCCAGCAGCGCATCCGTAACAGGGGGTGAAGCTTTCTTT. Residues: CASSASVTGGEAFF.

The chain combines TRBV19 with TRBJ1-5; D is unclear. This CDR3 is 13 amino acids long. Per germline, CDR1 LNHDA and CDR2 SQIVND (reference sequence). V lost 1 base and J 7 bases, leaving 8 bases between the germline ends. DNA of the CDR3: TGTGCCAGTAGTATAGGAGGGAGCCAGCCCCAGCATTTT. It translates to CASSIGGSQPQHF.

The chain couples TRBV18 to TRBJ1-5; D gene uncertain. CDR1 and CDR2 (germline): KGHSH, LQKENI. V lost 3 bases, J lost 1 base, and 4 bases lay in between. The CDR3 extends over 13 amino acids. The CDR3 DNA reads as TGTGCCAGCTCACCCGACAGCAATCAGCCCCAGCATTTT. This codes for CASSPDSNQPQHF.

The chain employs TRBV9 and TRBJ2-7, with 8 bases fitting TRBD1. In germline, CDR1 is SGDLS, CDR2 YYNGEE. CDR3 length equals 16 residues. Trimming at V came to 0 bases and at J to 3 bases, leaving 8 bases not matched to a gene. DNA for the CDR3: TGTGCCAGCAGCGTAGATTGGGGTGGACAGGGCTACGAGCAGTACTTC. Translating it yields CASSVDWGGQGYEQYF.

This rearrangement joins TRBV2 to TRBJ2-1; 8 bases fit TRBD1. From germline, CDR1 is SNHLY and CDR2 FYNNEI. This CDR3 has 15 amino acids. V was clipped by 4 bases and J by 2 bases; unmatched bases: 4. The CDR3 protein is CASSASGGAYNEQFF. The CDR3 DNA sequence: TGTGCCAGCAGTGCCTCAGGGGGCGCCTACAATGAGCAGTTCTTC.

This clone has a single count. DNA for the CDR3: TGTGCCAGCAGCTCTACGACGCGGGGAGAGACCCAGTACTTC. Its protein is CASSSTTRGETQYF. The chain joins TRBV9 to TRBJ2-5, with D possibly TRBD2 on 6 matching bases. V lost 4 bases and J 4 bases, leaving 14 bases between the germline ends. From germline, CDR1 is SGDLS and CDR2 YYNGEE. The CDR3 spans 14 residues. Using reference TRBV9 and TRBJ2-5 for the parts outside the CDR3, the full variable domain is DSGVTQTPKHLITATGQRVTLRCSPRSGDLSVYWYQQSLDQGLQFLIQYYNGEERAKGNILERFSAQQFPDLHSELNLSSLELGDSALYFCASSSTTRGETQYFGPGTRLLVL.

The V call is TRBV5-1, the J call TRBJ1-3; unclear D gene. Germline lookup yields CDR1 SGHRS and CDR2 YFSETQ. Deletions cut 4 bases from V and 0 bases from J, with 11 bases between. This CDR3 contains 15 residues. The CDR3 protein is CASSVTALSGNTIYF. CDR3 nucleotides: TGCGCCAGCAGCGTTACTGCTCTCTCTGGAAACACCATATATTTT.